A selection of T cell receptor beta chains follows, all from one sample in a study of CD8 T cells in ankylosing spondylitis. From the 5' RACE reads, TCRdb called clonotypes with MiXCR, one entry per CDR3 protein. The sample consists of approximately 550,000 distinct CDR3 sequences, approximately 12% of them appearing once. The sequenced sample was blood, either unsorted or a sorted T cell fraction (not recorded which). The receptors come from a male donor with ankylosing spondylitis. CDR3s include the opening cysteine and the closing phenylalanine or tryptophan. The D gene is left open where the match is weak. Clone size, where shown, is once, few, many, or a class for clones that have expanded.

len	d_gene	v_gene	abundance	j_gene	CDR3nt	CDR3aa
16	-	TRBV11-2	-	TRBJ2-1	TGTGCCAGCAGCTTAGGGTGGAGGGCACCCTACAATGAGCAGTTCTTC	CASSLGWRAPYNEQFF
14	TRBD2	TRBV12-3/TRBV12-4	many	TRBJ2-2	TGTGCCAGCAGTCCTAGCGGAAACACCGGGGAGCTGTTTTTT	CASSPSGNTGELFF
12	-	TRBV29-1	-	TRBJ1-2	TGCAGCGGTGTAGGCGGTGACTATGGCTACACCTTC	CSGVGGDYGYTF
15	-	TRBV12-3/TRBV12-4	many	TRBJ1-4	TGTGCCAGCAGTTCCACGGGTACAACTAATGAAAAACTGTTTTTT	CASSSTGTTNEKLFF
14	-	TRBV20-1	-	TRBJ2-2	TGCAGTGCTAGCGCCACTTCGGGGACCGGGGAGCTGTTTTTT	CSASATSGTGELFF
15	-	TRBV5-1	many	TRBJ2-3	TGCGCCAGCAGCTCCGGGATCACAGGCACAGATACGCAGTATTTT	CASSSGITGTDTQYF
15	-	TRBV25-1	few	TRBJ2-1	TGTGCCAGCAGTGATCCGGGACTGGGGGTAGATGAGCAGTTCTTC	CASSDPGLGVDEQFF
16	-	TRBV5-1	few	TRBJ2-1	TGCGCCAGCAGCTTGTCGGCGATCCGGAACTACAATGAGCAGTTCTTC	CASSLSAIRNYNEQFF
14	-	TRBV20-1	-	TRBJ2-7	TGCAGTGGGCTAGCAGGGGAAACTTTCCACGAGCAGTACTTC	CSGLAGETFHEQYF
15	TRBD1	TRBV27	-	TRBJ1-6	TGTGCCAGCAGATGGACAGGCTCCTATAATTCACCCCTCCACTTT	CASRWTGSYNSPLHF
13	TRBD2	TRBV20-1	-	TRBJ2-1	TGCAGTGCTAGGACTAGCGGGAGGGCCGAGCAGTTCTTC	CSARTSGRAEQFF
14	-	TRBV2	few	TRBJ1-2	TGTGCCAGCAGTTATCTACTTCGGGACTATGGCTACACCTTC	CASSYLLRDYGYTF
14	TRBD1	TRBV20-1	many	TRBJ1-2	TGCAGTGCCCAGACAGGGGGGATTAACTATGGCTACACCTTC	CSAQTGGINYGYTF
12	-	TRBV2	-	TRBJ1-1	TGTGCCAGCAGCACAGTCTGGGCTGAAGCTTTCTTT	CASSTVWAEAFF
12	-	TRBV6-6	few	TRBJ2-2	TGTGCCACCCAACTCCTCACCGGGGAGCTGTTTTTT	CATQLLTGELFF
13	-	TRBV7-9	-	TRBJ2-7	TGTGCCAGCTCGTCCCCATACGGTTACGAGCAGTACTTC	CASSSPYGYEQYF
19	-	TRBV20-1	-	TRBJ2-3	TGCAGTGCTAGAGACCTCCGTCTAGTTCTCCGGTCCAACACAGATACGCAGTATTTT	CSARDLRLVLRSNTDTQYF
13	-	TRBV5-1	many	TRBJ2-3	TGTGCCAGCAGCTTAGAAGGGGCAGATACGCAGTATTTT	CASSLEGADTQYF
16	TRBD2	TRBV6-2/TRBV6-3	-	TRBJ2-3	TGTGCCAGCAGTTCCTTTCGGACTAGCAGCACAGATACGCAGTATTTT	CASSSFRTSSTDTQYF
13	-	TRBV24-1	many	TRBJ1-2	TGTGCCACCAGTGACCTCGACTCCTATGGCTACACCTTC	CATSDLDSYGYTF
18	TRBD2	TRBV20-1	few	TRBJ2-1	TGCAGTGCTAGAGATCTGAGAAAAAGCGGGGGAAACTACAATGAGCAGTTCTTC	CSARDLRKSGGNYNEQFF
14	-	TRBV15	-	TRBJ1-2	TGTGCCACCAGCAGAGATCGGGCCAGTCGGGGCTACACCTTC	CATSRDRASRGYTF
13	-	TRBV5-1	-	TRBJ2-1	TGCGCCAGCAGCTTGGGAGCGGAAAATGAGCAGTTCTTC	CASSLGAENEQFF
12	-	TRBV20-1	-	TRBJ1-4	TGCAGTGCTAGAGTTGGGGGTGAAAAACTGTTTTTT	CSARVGGEKLFF
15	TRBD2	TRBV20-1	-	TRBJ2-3	TGCAGTGCCCCTCGGCTAGCGGGAGGGCCGCATACGCAGTATTTT	CSAPRLAGGPHTQYF
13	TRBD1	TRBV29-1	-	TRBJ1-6	TGCAGCGTGCGACAGGGGATAAATTCACCCCTCCACTTT	CSVRQGINSPLHF
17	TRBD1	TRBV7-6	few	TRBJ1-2	TGTGCCAGCAGCCCCCGGACAGGGGGCAACCCCTTCTATGGCTACACCTTC	CASSPRTGGNPFYGYTF